The 20 T cell receptor beta chains given below trace back to one sample, sequenced in a study of T cells in Graves' hyperthyroidism and ophthalmopathy. TCR beta CDR3 region amplification was performed from RNA transcripts. When the TCR CDR3 underwent first-round RT-PCR, the HTBI primer set was used. TCRdb re-called the multiplex PCR reads with MiXCR, one entry per CDR3 protein. The sample carries hundreds of thousands of distinct CDR3 sequences, 40% to 55% recorded once. Sequencing input: peripheral blood or thyroid tissue (not recorded which). All receptors come from an adult man with Graves' disease, either hyperthyroidism or ophthalmopathy (not recorded which).

This clonotype was seen a handful of times. CDR3 region: CASSLASSGATQYF. The CDR3 DNA reads as TGTGCCAGCAGCTTAGCGAGCTCCGGAGCTACGCAGTATTTT. The V and J genes are TRBV7-9 and TRBJ2-3; D uncertain. CDR1 is SEHNR, CDR2 FQNEAQ, per germline (reference sequence). CDR3 size: 14 residues. V lost 0 bases and J 8 bases, leaving 12 bases between the germline ends.

The chain has TRBV7-2 and TRBJ1-4, with 9 bases aligning to TRBD1. V was pared by 3 bases and J by 6 bases, with 5 bases of the junction left unmatched. The CDR3 is made up of 15 amino acids. Germline V CDR1 and CDR2: SGHTA, FQGNSA. The CDR3 loop reads CASSFRGQGYEKLFF. The CDR3, as DNA: TGTGCCAGCAGCTTTCGGGGACAGGGTTATGAAAAACTGTTTTTT.

About this clonotype itself: Possible read error: a much larger clone is one base away. This chain links TRBV15 with TRBJ1-2, with TRBD1 as a possible D gene (6 bases). The CDR3 has 14 residues. Germline V lookup: CDR1 LNHNV, CDR2 YYDKDF (reference sequence). The CDR3 sequence: CATSRGAGSYGYTF. CDR3 DNA: TGTGCGACCTCCAGGGGAGCTGGGAGCTATGGCTACACCTTC.

Turning to this clonotype: At one end the junction does not follow the germline gene, possibly because of a read error. The chain recombines TRBV7-2 with TRBJ1-4, with TRBD1 matching over 9 bases. The germline CDR1 and CDR2 sequences are SGHTA and FQGNSA. This CDR3 contains 10 residues. This CDR3 is CASSLDGTGF. As DNA, the CDR3 is TGTGCCAGCAGCTTAGACGGGACAGGGTTT.

The chain links TRBV20-1 to TRBJ1-5, with 10 nucleotides matching TRBD1. Germline V CDR1 and CDR2: DFQATT, SNEGSKA (reference sequence). J was trimmed by 12 bases and V by 6 bases; bases with no gene match: 8. There are 12 residues in the CDR3. The CDR3 DNA follows: TGCAGTGCCCCGGGACAGGGGCGTATCCAGCATTTT. It yields the protein CSAPGQGRIQHF.

This clonotype was counted many times. The CDR3 DNA reads as TGCAGCGTTGAAGATGAGGCAGCCCAAGAGACCCAGTACTTC. Amino acid sequence: CSVEDEAAQETQYF. V and J are TRBV29-1 and TRBJ2-5; D gene uncertain. The length of the CDR3 is 14 residues. With 0 bases removed from V and 1 base from J, the gap between germline ends came to 9 bases. CDR1 and CDR2 (germline): SQVTM, ANQGSEA.

About this clonotype itself: Relative to the germline gene, one junction end is altered; a read error may explain this. The chain carries TRBV9 and TRBJ1-6; 8 positions agree with TRBD1. The CDR3 consists of 15 residues. Per germline, CDR1 SGDLS and CDR2 YYNGEE. The CDR3 region is CAISRQGLGFSPLHF. The CDR3, as DNA: TGTGCCATCAGCCGACAGGGGCTGGGGTTTTCACCCCTCCACTTT.

At least ten counts were recorded for this clonotype. The rearrangement joins TRBV20-1 to TRBJ1-6; D call uncertain. Trimming removed 3 bases at V and 5 bases at J, with 8 bases between. The germline gives CDR1 DFQATT, CDR2 SNEGSKA (reference sequence). The CDR3 has 13 amino acids. This CDR3 is CSARGSDNSPLHF. CDR3 bases: TGCAGTGCTAGGGGGTCCGATAATTCACCCCTCCACTTT.

J is TRBJ1-5 and V is TRBV10-2; maybe TRBD1 (5 bases). The CDR3 sequence is 15 residues long. V was pared by 6 bases and J by 10 bases, with 22 bases between. CDR1 is WSHSY and CDR2 is SAAADI in the germline V gene. The CDR3 DNA reads TGCGCCAGCAGCCCGGGGGACCAATACAGTCACCCCCAGCATTTT. Translating gives CASSPGDQYSHPQHF.

This clonotype was picked up many times. The genes are TRBV7-9 and TRBJ2-7, with D hard to call. V lost 5 bases and J 6 bases, leaving 11 bases between the germline ends. This CDR3 has 12 residues. Looked up from germline, CDR1 is SEHNR and CDR2 is FQNEAQ (reference sequence). CDR3 sequence (DNA): TGTGCCAGCAGCAAGCTGGTGGGCGAGCAGTACTTC. Translation: CASSKLVGEQYF. Variable domain in full (rest from reference TRBV7-9 and TRBJ2-7): DTGVSQNPRHKITKRGQNVTFRCDPISEHNRLYWYRQTLGQGPEFLTYFQNEAQLEKSRLLSDRFSAERPKGSFSTLEIQRTEQGDSAMYLCASSKLVGEQYFGPGTRLTVT.

Note on this clonotype: A read error may produce the germline difference seen at one junction end. The V call is TRBV24-1, the J call TRBJ2-7, with TRBD2 as a possible D gene (5 bases). CDR1 and CDR2 from the germline V gene are KGHDR and SFDVKD. The CDR3 runs 13 residues. The CDR3 reads CASSVSGNYEQYF. The CDR3 DNA sequence: TGTGCCAGCAGTGTCTCGGGGAACTACGAGCAGTACTTC.

This chain links TRBV10-2 with TRBJ1-2, with 7 bases identical to TRBD1. V dropped 8 bases and J dropped 4; count of bases not matched to a gene: 7. This CDR3 contains 13 residues. The germline gives CDR1 WSHSY, CDR2 SAAADI. CDR3 coding DNA: TGCGCCAGCCGACAGGGTAGGGGCTATGGCTACACCTTC. Residues: CASRQGRGYGYTF.

This clonotype occurred once. V usage is TRBV7-9 and J usage is TRBJ1-2, with 9 bases fitting TRBD1. This CDR3 comprises 17 residues. Germline CDR1 SEHNR, CDR2 FQNEAQ (reference sequence). Trimming took 6 bases from V and 4 from J; bases not matched to a gene: 15. DNA of the CDR3: TGTGCCAGCAGTGAAGATCCGTGGGGGACAGGGAGCTATGGCTACACCTTC. It codes for CASSEDPWGTGSYGYTF.

This clonotype was observed at least ten times. V is TRBV20-1 and J is TRBJ2-7; 7 bases map to TRBD1. Losses at the gene ends were 3 bases for V and 3 bases for J; bases not matched to a gene: 5. This CDR3 spans 13 amino acids. Germline CDR1 reads DFQATT; CDR2 reads SNEGSKA (reference sequence). As DNA, the CDR3 is TGCAGTGCTAGCCCCGGGACAGTCTACGAGCAGTACTTC. It specifies CSASPGTVYEQYF.

V is TRBV6-5 and J is TRBJ1-1; D not resolved. The germline CDR1 and CDR2 sequences are MNHEY and SVGAGI. V lost 2 bases to trimming and J lost 5 bases, with 12 bases between them. The CDR3 sequence is 14 residues long. Here the CDR3 DNA reads TGTGCCAGCAGTTACCCGTCGGGGTTTACTGAAGCTTTCTTT. Protein product: CASSYPSGFTEAFF.

This chain joins TRBV11-1 and TRBJ2-5, with TRBD1 identical over 8 bases. Germline V gene sequence: CDR1 SGHAT, CDR2 FQDESV (reference sequence). The CDR3 runs to 16 residues. J was trimmed by 2 bases and V by 8 bases; bases with no gene match: 13. This CDR3 is CASVRRTGSSQETQYF. CDR3 in DNA: TGTGCCAGCGTTCGTCGGACAGGGTCATCACAAGAGACCCAGTACTTC.

This clonotype appeared many times. The V and J genes are TRBV20-1 and TRBJ1-6, with D unresolved. The CDR3 length is 13 residues. Looked up from germline, CDR1 is DFQATT and CDR2 is SNEGSKA (reference sequence). The ends were cut back, 3 bases at V and 9 bases at J, with 12 bases in the middle. The CDR3 spells CSASLGPGSPLHF. As DNA, the CDR3 is TGCAGTGCTAGCCTCGGTCCGGGTTCACCCCTCCACTTT.

Points on this clonotype: The junction differs from germline at one of its ends, possibly a read error. The chain is built from TRBV10-3 and TRBJ2-7, with 11 bases identical to TRBD2. Germline CDR1 reads ENHRY; CDR2 reads SYGVKD. The CDR3 contains 15 residues. The CDR3 sequence is CASSYFTSGGYEQYF. The DNA of the CDR3 is TGTGCCAGCAGTTACTTCACTAGCGGGGGCTACGAGCAGTACTTC.

The CDR3 DNA reads as TGTGCCAGCAACGAAGACATAAGCTATAATTCACCCCTCCACTTT. Its protein product is CASNEDISYNSPLHF. The chain carries TRBV7-9 and TRBJ1-6; unclear D gene. The CDR3 spans 15 residues. The germline CDR1 and CDR2 sequences are SEHNR and FQNEAQ (reference sequence). V was clipped by 7 bases and J by 3 bases, with 13 bases between them.

This chain links TRBV6-2 or TRBV6-3 with TRBJ1-2; 8 bases line up with TRBD1. CDR1 is MNHEY, CDR2 SVGEGT, per germline. The V segment lost 11 bases and the J segment 4 bases; nucleotides outside the gene matches: 3. This CDR3 region has 11 residues. The DNA for the CDR3 is TGTGCCGCAGGGGGCCTCTATGGCTACACCTTC. Amino acids: CAAGGLYGYTF.